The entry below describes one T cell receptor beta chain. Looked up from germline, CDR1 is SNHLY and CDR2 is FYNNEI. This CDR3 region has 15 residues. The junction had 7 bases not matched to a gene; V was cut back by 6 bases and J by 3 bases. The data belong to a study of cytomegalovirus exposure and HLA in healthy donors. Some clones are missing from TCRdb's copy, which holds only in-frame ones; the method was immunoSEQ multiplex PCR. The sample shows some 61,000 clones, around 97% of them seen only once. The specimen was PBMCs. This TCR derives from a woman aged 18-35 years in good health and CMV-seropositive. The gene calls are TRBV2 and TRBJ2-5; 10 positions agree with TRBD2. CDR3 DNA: TGTGCCAGCAGCATAGGGCTAGCGGGAGAAGAGACCCAGTACTTC. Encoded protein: CASSIGLAGEETQYF. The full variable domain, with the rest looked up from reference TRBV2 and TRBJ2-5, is EPEVTQTPSHQVTQMGQEVILRCVPISNHLYFYWYRQILGQKVEFLVSFYNNEISEKSEIFDDQFSVERPDGSNFTLKIRSTKLEDSAMYFCASSIGLAGEETQYFGPGTRLLVL.